Listed below are T cell receptor beta chains from one sample, sequenced in a study of OX40 agonist ivuxolimab in advanced cancers. Assay used: immunoSEQ multiplex PCR; TCRdb lists only in-frame clones, some missing. The sample shows approximately 20,000 clones, roughly 77% of them seen only once. The sample in question was CD4+ or CD8+ T cells sorted from blood, obtained in a trial of the OX40 agonist ivuxolimab. Receptors originate from an adult with an advanced solid tumor such as melanoma, head and neck, liver or kidney cancer. CDR3s include the opening cysteine and the closing phenylalanine or tryptophan. The D gene is left open where the match is weak. Some rows have no size entry. The others give once, few or many, or a class for an expanded clone.

j_call: TRBJ2-1; v_call: TRBV5-4; d_call: TRBD2; clone_size: NA; cdr3_nt: TGTGCCAGCAGCTCGACTAGCGAACGTAACAATGAGCAGTTCTTC; cdr3_aa: CASSSTSERNNEQFF
j_call: TRBJ1-2; v_call: TRBV19; d_call: NA; clone_size: NA; cdr3_nt: TGTGCCAGTAGCCCTTCGGTGGCTAACTATGGCTACACCTTC; cdr3_aa: CASSPSVANYGYTF
j_call: TRBJ1-3; v_call: TRBV7-9; d_call: NA; clone_size: NA; cdr3_nt: TGTGCCAGCAGCCCCCAGGGAGGGGTCGGAAACACCATATATTTT; cdr3_aa: CASSPQGGVGNTIYF
j_call: TRBJ2-3; v_call: TRBV29-1; d_call: TRBD1; clone_size: NA; cdr3_nt: TGCAGCGTTTCAGAAAGCCGGGACAGCTTCACAGATACGCAGTATTTT; cdr3_aa: CSVSESRDSFTDTQYF
j_call: TRBJ2-7; v_call: TRBV7-9; d_call: NA; clone_size: few; cdr3_nt: TGTGCCAGCAGCCAGGCAGGACTCTACGAGCAGTACTTC; cdr3_aa: CASSQAGLYEQYF
j_call: TRBJ2-1; v_call: TRBV5-1; d_call: TRBD2; clone_size: NA; cdr3_nt: TGCGCCAGCAGCATATCGGGACTAGATAATGAGCAGTTCTTC; cdr3_aa: CASSISGLDNEQFF
j_call: TRBJ1-4; v_call: TRBV19; d_call: TRBD1; clone_size: NA; cdr3_nt: TGTGCCAGTAGTATAGTTGGACAGGGGGGAGAAAAACTGTTTTTT; cdr3_aa: CASSIVGQGGEKLFF
j_call: TRBJ2-3; v_call: TRBV19; d_call: NA; clone_size: NA; cdr3_nt: TGTGCCAGCCGGGACACGTTGGCCACAGATACGCAGTATTTT; cdr3_aa: CASRDTLATDTQYF
j_call: TRBJ2-3; v_call: TRBV19; d_call: NA; clone_size: NA; cdr3_nt: TGTGCCAGTAGTATAGGAGTGCGGAGGGAGGCAGATACGCAGTATTTT; cdr3_aa: CASSIGVRREADTQYF
j_call: TRBJ2-5; v_call: TRBV6-1; d_call: NA; clone_size: NA; cdr3_nt: TGTGCCAGCAGTGTCACGGATGCAAAAGAGACCCAGTACTTC; cdr3_aa: CASSVTDAKETQYF
j_call: TRBJ1-2; v_call: TRBV28; d_call: NA; clone_size: NA; cdr3_nt: TGTGCCAGCGCGTCAGGGTTGGTGGATTGGGGCTACACCTTC; cdr3_aa: CASASGLVDWGYTF
j_call: TRBJ1-1; v_call: TRBV4-2; d_call: NA; clone_size: NA; cdr3_nt: TGTGCCAGCAGCCAACCCACCGGGGGGCTAACTGAAGCTTTCTTT; cdr3_aa: CASSQPTGGLTEAFF
j_call: TRBJ1-4; v_call: TRBV7-2; d_call: TRBD1; clone_size: NA; cdr3_nt: TGTGCCAGCAGCGACAGGGGTAGTGAAAAACTGTTTTTT; cdr3_aa: CASSDRGSEKLFF
j_call: TRBJ1-2; v_call: TRBV19; d_call: NA; clone_size: NA; cdr3_nt: TGTGCCAGTAGTATAGATCTCGTGACTGGAAGCAACTATGGCTACACCTTC; cdr3_aa: CASSIDLVTGSNYGYTF
j_call: TRBJ1-2; v_call: TRBV14; d_call: NA; clone_size: NA; cdr3_nt: TGTGCCAGCAGCCACCCCGGGCAGGCGGGCACCTTC; cdr3_aa: CASSHPGQAGTF
j_call: TRBJ1-5; v_call: TRBV5-1; d_call: NA; clone_size: NA; cdr3_nt: TGCGCCAGCACCTTGGACGGGGGGGAGAATCAGCCCCAGCATTTT; cdr3_aa: CASTLDGGENQPQHF
j_call: TRBJ1-2; v_call: TRBV9; d_call: NA; clone_size: few; cdr3_nt: TGTGCCAGCAGCGTTCGGGACGCCAAAATGGGCTACACCTTC; cdr3_aa: CASSVRDAKMGYTF
j_call: TRBJ2-1; v_call: TRBV19; d_call: NA; clone_size: NA; cdr3_nt: TGTGCCAGTAGTCGTAGGCAGGTACCTAAGAATGAGCAGTTCTTC; cdr3_aa: CASSRRQVPKNEQFF
j_call: TRBJ1-3; v_call: TRBV5-1; d_call: NA; clone_size: medium-sized; cdr3_nt: TGCGCCAGCAGCTTGGGACAGGATGGAAACACCATATATTTT; cdr3_aa: CASSLGQDGNTIYF
j_call: TRBJ2-2; v_call: TRBV9; d_call: NA; clone_size: NA; cdr3_nt: TGTGCCAGCAGCGTAGAGGGGGTGGGCACCGGGGAGCTGTTTTTT; cdr3_aa: CASSVEGVGTGELFF
j_call: TRBJ2-3; v_call: TRBV4-2; d_call: NA; clone_size: NA; cdr3_nt: TGTGCCAGCAGCCAAGAAGGGCAACCCACAGATACGCAGTATTTT; cdr3_aa: CASSQEGQPTDTQYF
j_call: TRBJ1-2; v_call: TRBV21-1; d_call: NA; clone_size: once; cdr3_nt: TGTGCCAACCACCCTAGGGACAGGGAGAACTATGGCTACACCTTC; cdr3_aa: CANHPRDRENYGYTF
j_call: TRBJ2-4; v_call: TRBV2; d_call: TRBD1; clone_size: NA; cdr3_nt: TGTGCCAGCAGTCCTCTGCGGACAGGGGAAATTCAGTACTTC; cdr3_aa: CASSPLRTGEIQYF
j_call: TRBJ2-3; v_call: TRBV7-2; d_call: TRBD1; clone_size: NA; cdr3_nt: TGTGCCAGCAGCCCAACCAGGGGGTTATTGGCAGATACGCAGTATTTT; cdr3_aa: CASSPTRGLLADTQYF
j_call: TRBJ1-5; v_call: TRBV10-1; d_call: TRBD1; clone_size: NA; cdr3_nt: TGCGCCAGCAGCCCCTTGGGGGACAGGGTGAGTGGCAATCAGCCCCAGCATTTT; cdr3_aa: CASSPLGDRVSGNQPQHF
j_call: TRBJ2-7; v_call: TRBV28; d_call: TRBD1; clone_size: NA; cdr3_nt: TGTGCCAGCAGTAAATCCGGACAGGCGTCGGGCAGATTGCAGTACTTC; cdr3_aa: CASSKSGQASGRLQYF
j_call: TRBJ1-5; v_call: TRBV5-8; d_call: NA; clone_size: NA; cdr3_nt: TGTGCCAGCAGCTCCCGGGGTTATCCCCAGCATTTT; cdr3_aa: CASSSRGYPQHF
j_call: TRBJ1-2; v_call: TRBV7-3; d_call: NA; clone_size: NA; cdr3_nt: TGTGCCAGCAGCTTAACAGGGGACTATGGCTACACCTTC; cdr3_aa: CASSLTGDYGYTF
j_call: TRBJ1-1; v_call: TRBV29-1; d_call: NA; clone_size: NA; cdr3_nt: TGCAGCGCCCGAGAGGCGATCGGGACTGAAGCTTTCTTT; cdr3_aa: CSAREAIGTEAFF
j_call: TRBJ2-3; v_call: TRBV2; d_call: NA; clone_size: NA; cdr3_nt: TGTGCCAGCGGAAGACCCGATACGCAGTATTTT; cdr3_aa: CASGRPDTQYF
j_call: TRBJ2-1; v_call: TRBV4-3; d_call: TRBD2; clone_size: NA; cdr3_nt: TGCGCCAGCAGCCCTTCACTAGCGGGGATATACAATGAGCAGTTCTTC; cdr3_aa: CASSPSLAGIYNEQFF
j_call: TRBJ2-4; v_call: TRBV7-2; d_call: NA; clone_size: NA; cdr3_nt: TGTGCCAGCAGCAGCTCCGGGACGATGATAGCCAAAAACATTCAGTACTTC; cdr3_aa: CASSSSGTMIAKNIQYF
j_call: TRBJ1-2; v_call: TRBV29-1; d_call: TRBD1; clone_size: NA; cdr3_nt: TGCAGCGTTGTAGATGGGACAGTAAGCAGCGGCTACACCTTC; cdr3_aa: CSVVDGTVSSGYTF
j_call: TRBJ1-2; v_call: TRBV9; d_call: NA; clone_size: NA; cdr3_nt: TGTGCCAGCAGCGGACAGGTATCTAACTATGGCTACACCTTC; cdr3_aa: CASSGQVSNYGYTF
j_call: TRBJ1-2; v_call: TRBV7-2; d_call: TRBD1; clone_size: medium-sized; cdr3_nt: TGTGCCAGCAGCTTGGGGACAGGGGGAGATGGCTACACCTTC; cdr3_aa: CASSLGTGGDGYTF
j_call: TRBJ1-2; v_call: TRBV19; d_call: TRBD1; clone_size: once; cdr3_nt: TGTGCCAGTAGTTTACAGGGGAGCTATGGCTACACCTTC; cdr3_aa: CASSLQGSYGYTF
j_call: TRBJ2-3; v_call: TRBV6-4; d_call: NA; clone_size: NA; cdr3_nt: TGTGCCAGCAGTGACTCTAGGGGTGGTGCAGATACGCAGTATTTT; cdr3_aa: CASSDSRGGADTQYF
j_call: TRBJ1-2; v_call: TRBV7-3; d_call: NA; clone_size: few; cdr3_nt: TGTGCCAGCAGCTTAAGCGTTAGGGCAGGGGATGGCTACACCTTC; cdr3_aa: CASSLSVRAGDGYTF
j_call: TRBJ2-5; v_call: TRBV5-1; d_call: NA; clone_size: once; cdr3_nt: TGCGCCAGCAGCCTGCCGGGTCCCAGCGAGACCCAGTACTTC; cdr3_aa: CASSLPGPSETQYF
j_call: TRBJ1-2; v_call: TRBV7-2; d_call: NA; clone_size: NA; cdr3_nt: TGTGCCAGCAGCTTTTTGGGGTCGGACTATGGCTACACCTTC; cdr3_aa: CASSFLGSDYGYTF
j_call: TRBJ1-2; v_call: TRBV6-5; d_call: NA; clone_size: NA; cdr3_nt: TGTGCCAGCAGCCGGACTAACTATGGCTACACCTTC; cdr3_aa: CASSRTNYGYTF
j_call: TRBJ1-1; v_call: TRBV11-2; d_call: TRBD1; clone_size: NA; cdr3_nt: TGTGCCAGCAGCTCCTCGGACAGGGCGAACACTGAAGCTTTCTTT; cdr3_aa: CASSSSDRANTEAFF
j_call: TRBJ1-2; v_call: TRBV7-2; d_call: TRBD1; clone_size: NA; cdr3_nt: TGTGCCAGCAGCCCAGGACAGGGTAGGCTTTCTGGCTACACCTTC; cdr3_aa: CASSPGQGRLSGYTF
j_call: TRBJ2-1; v_call: TRBV9; d_call: NA; clone_size: NA; cdr3_nt: TGTGCCAGCAGCGTAGCTTCTAGCTCCCCCTACAATGAGCAGTTCTTC; cdr3_aa: CASSVASSSPYNEQFF